This T cell receptor beta chain came from a study of blood T cell repertoires in COVID-19. The overall study: Samples representing acute and convalescent COVID-19 were sourced from the United States, Italy and Spain.

Authors' data handling: Estimation of nucleated cell counts was performed using reference gene primer amplification. Produced via immunoSEQ multiplex PCR; TCRdb's table is partial and in-frame only. V and J calls and clone size are copied from that table; D and trimming were computed from the DNA. This sample has around 60,000 clones; around four fifths occur once, and the top ten carry around 30%. This clone has ten or more counts. The CDR3 runs to 15 residues. With 4 bases clipped from V and 7 bases from J, the junction kept 6 bases outside the gene matches. Germline loops: CDR1 LGHNA, CDR2 YSLEER. V is TRBV4-3 and J is TRBJ1-6; 8 bases agree with TRBD1. The sequence was collected from a human donor in a cohort sampled during active COVID-19. The sequenced material came from peripheral blood. CDR3 in DNA: TGCGCCAGCAGCCCTTGGACAGGGAGCAATTCACCCCTCCACTTT. As protein: CASSPWTGSNSPLHF.